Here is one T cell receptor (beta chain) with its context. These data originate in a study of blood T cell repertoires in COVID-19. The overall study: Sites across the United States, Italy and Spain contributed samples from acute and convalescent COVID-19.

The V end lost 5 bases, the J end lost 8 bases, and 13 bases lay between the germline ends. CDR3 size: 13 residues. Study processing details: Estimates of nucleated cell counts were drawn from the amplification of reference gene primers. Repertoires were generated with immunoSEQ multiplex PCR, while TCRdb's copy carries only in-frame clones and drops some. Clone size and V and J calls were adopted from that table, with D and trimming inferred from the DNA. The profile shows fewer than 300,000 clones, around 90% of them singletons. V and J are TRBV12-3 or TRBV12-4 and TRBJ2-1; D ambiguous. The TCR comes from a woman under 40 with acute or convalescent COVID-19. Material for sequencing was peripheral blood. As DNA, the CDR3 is TGTGCCAGCAGTCAGCCCTTAGAGGATGAGCAGTTCTTC. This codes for CASSQPLEDEQFF.